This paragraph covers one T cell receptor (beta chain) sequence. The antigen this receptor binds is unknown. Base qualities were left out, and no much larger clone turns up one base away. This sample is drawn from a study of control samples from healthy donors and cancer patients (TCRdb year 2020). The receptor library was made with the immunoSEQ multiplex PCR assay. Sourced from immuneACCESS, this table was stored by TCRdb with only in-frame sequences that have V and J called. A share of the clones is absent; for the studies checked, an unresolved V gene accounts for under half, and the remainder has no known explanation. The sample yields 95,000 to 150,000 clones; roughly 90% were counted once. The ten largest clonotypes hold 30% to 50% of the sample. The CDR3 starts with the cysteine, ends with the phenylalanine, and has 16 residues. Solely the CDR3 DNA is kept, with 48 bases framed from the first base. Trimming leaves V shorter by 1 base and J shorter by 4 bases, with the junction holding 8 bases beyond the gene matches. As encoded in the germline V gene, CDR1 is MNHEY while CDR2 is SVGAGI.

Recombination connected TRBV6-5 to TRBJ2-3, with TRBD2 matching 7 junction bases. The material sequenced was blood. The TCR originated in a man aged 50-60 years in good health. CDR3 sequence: CASSYFVGGSADTQYF. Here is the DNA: TGTGCCAGCAGTTACTTCGTCGGGGGGTCGGCAGATACGCAGTATTTT.